The following is a TCR beta chain sequence with its context. These data are taken from a study of blood T cell repertoires in COVID-19. Study information: Acute and convalescent COVID-19 samples came from the United States, Italy and Spain. T cells, B-cell-depleted T cells, or PBMCs supplied cDNA or gDNA.

CDR1 DFQATT and CDR2 SNEGSKA come from the germline V gene (reference sequence). V gave up 3 bases and J gave up 3 bases; unmatched junction bases: 1. This CDR3 region has 13 residues. Per the original data handling: Amplification with reference gene primers provided the estimates of nucleated cell counts. Clones were read by immunoSEQ multiplex PCR, and TCRdb kept only the in-frame ones, dropping some. Clone size and the V and J calls come from that table; the DNA yielded D and trimming. Of some 180,000 clones listed, around 88% are singletons. The specimen was peripheral blood. This sequence was found in a woman in her sixties or seventies who had recovered from COVID-19. The gene calls are TRBV20-1 and TRBJ2-7, with 11 bases lining up with TRBD1. CDR3 sequence reads: CSASGTGGYEQYF. CDR3 bases: TGCAGTGCTAGTGGGACAGGGGGCTACGAGCAGTACTTC.